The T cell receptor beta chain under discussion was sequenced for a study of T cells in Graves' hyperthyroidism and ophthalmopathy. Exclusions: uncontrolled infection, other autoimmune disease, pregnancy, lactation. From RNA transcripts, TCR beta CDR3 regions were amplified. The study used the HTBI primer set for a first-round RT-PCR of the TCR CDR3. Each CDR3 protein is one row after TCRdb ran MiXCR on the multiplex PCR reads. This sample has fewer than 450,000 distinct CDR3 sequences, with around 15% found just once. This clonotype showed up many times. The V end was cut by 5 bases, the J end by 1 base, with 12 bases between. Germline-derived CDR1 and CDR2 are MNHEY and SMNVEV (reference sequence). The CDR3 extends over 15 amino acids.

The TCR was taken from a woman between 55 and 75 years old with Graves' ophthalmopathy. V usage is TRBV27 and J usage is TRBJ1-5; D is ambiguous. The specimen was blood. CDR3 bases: TGTGCCAGCAGTCCGCGCCCCGGCAGCAATCAGCCCCAGCATTTT. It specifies CASSPRPGSNQPQHF.